This is a list of T cell receptor beta chains from one sample in a study of cytomegalovirus exposure and HLA in healthy donors. Generated by immunoSEQ multiplex PCR, the TCRdb table keeps only in-frame clones and is missing some. The sample contains about 110,000 clones, 70% to 80% of which appear only once. The sequencing sample was made of PBMCs. The receptors originated from a woman in her 30s in good health and CMV-seropositive. Both conserved end residues are part of each CDR3. A D gene is named only where the DNA matches it firmly. Size is omitted from some rows. Given values are once, few, many or a class for expanded clones.

j_gene	v_gene	abundance	d_gene	CDR3nt	CDR3aa
TRBJ2-3	TRBV2	.	TRBD1	TGTGCCAGCAGTAAACTATCTAGGATGGTGACAGGGGGCGGCACAGATACGCAGTATTTT	CASSKLSRMVTGGGTDTQYF
TRBJ1-5	TRBV30	.	.	TGTGCCTGGAGTGTACCCAGGGGCAATCAGCCCCAGCATTTT	CAWSVPRGNQPQHF
TRBJ2-3	TRBV6-1	.	.	TGTGCCAGCAGAAAACTAGAAATAGATACGCAGTATTTT	CASRKLEIDTQYF
TRBJ1-4	TRBV9	.	.	TGTGCCAGCAGCGTAGTACCGGATGAAAAACTGTTTTTT	CASSVVPDEKLFF
TRBJ1-1	TRBV2	.	.	TGTGCCAGCCAACTCATGAACACTGAAGCTTTCTTT	CASQLMNTEAFF
TRBJ1-5	TRBV2	.	.	TGTGCCAGCAGTGAATGGCAGGATCAGCCCCAGCATTTT	CASSEWQDQPQHF
TRBJ1-2	TRBV13	.	TRBD1	TGTGCCAGCAGCACTAGAACGGGACAGGCCATTAACTATGGCTACACCTTC	CASSTRTGQAINYGYTF
TRBJ2-1	TRBV19	.	.	TGTGCCAGTAGTAGGGACGGGACACTCCTGAGCAATGAGCAGTTCTTC	CASSRDGTLLSNEQFF
TRBJ1-1	TRBV27	.	TRBD1	TGTGCCAGCAGTTCAACAGGGGCCAACACTGAAGCTTTCTTT	CASSSTGANTEAFF
TRBJ1-1	TRBV5-1	.	TRBD1	TGCGCCAGCAGATCCGGGACAGCGAACACTGAAGCTTTCTTT	CASRSGTANTEAFF
TRBJ2-5	TRBV19	.	.	TGTGCCAGTAGTAGACGGGACACCATCCAAGAGACCCAGTACTTC	CASSRRDTIQETQYF
TRBJ1-4	TRBV4-2	.	.	TGTGCCAGCAGCCCCCAGGGAGGTGCAACTAATGAAAAACTGTTTTTT	CASSPQGGATNEKLFF
TRBJ1-5	TRBV29-1	.	.	TGCAGCGTTGAAGAGAACAGTTCGGGGACCCAGCATTTT	CSVEENSSGTQHF
TRBJ2-6	TRBV27	.	.	TGTGCCAGCAGTCCCCTAGACAGCTCTGGGGCCAACGTCCTGACTTTC	CASSPLDSSGANVLTF
TRBJ1-1	TRBV7-6	.	.	TGTGCCAGCAGCTTAGGACACATGAACACTGAAGCTTTCTTT	CASSLGHMNTEAFF
TRBJ1-6	TRBV6-5	.	.	TGTGCCAGCAGTTATAGAAGGGGCCCCCGGGCGCCCCTCCACTTT	CASSYRRGPRAPLHF
TRBJ2-3	TRBV12-5	.	.	TGTGCTAGTGGTCGTAGCGGAACAGATACGCAGTATTTT	CASGRSGTDTQYF
TRBJ1-5	TRBV6-6	.	.	TGTGCCAGCACCAGGGCGGCTAGCAATCAGCCCCAGCATTTT	CASTRAASNQPQHF
TRBJ2-2	TRBV2	.	.	TGTGCCAGCAACGATGTACAGAGAGTCACCGGGGAGCTGTTTTTT	CASNDVQRVTGELFF
TRBJ1-1	TRBV9	.	TRBD1	TGTGCCAGCAGCGTAAGGACAGGGGCTTCTGAAGCTTTCTTT	CASSVRTGASEAFF
TRBJ2-2	TRBV14	.	.	TGTGCCAGCAGCCAAGTACTCACCGGGGAGCTGTTTTTT	CASSQVLTGELFF
TRBJ1-6	TRBV5-8	.	.	TGTGCCAGCAGCTTGCTGCGGGGGGCTTTAGGAAATTCACCCCTCCACTTT	CASSLLRGALGNSPLHF
TRBJ1-2	TRBV13	.	TRBD1	TGTGCCAGCAGTCCGACAGGGAATTCCTATGGCTACACCTTC	CASSPTGNSYGYTF
TRBJ2-1	TRBV19	.	TRBD2	TGTGCCAGTAGCCAACGGGAGGGAGGGCGCGACAATGAGCAGTTCTTC	CASSQREGGRDNEQFF
TRBJ2-4	TRBV18	.	TRBD2	TGTGCCAGCTCACCAGCGGGGGTTTCAGCCAAAAACATTCAGTACTTC	CASSPAGVSAKNIQYF
TRBJ2-3	TRBV30	.	TRBD2	TGTGCCTGGCGCCGAGCGGGAGTCTCGGATACGCAGTATTTT	CAWRRAGVSDTQYF
TRBJ1-2	TRBV6-5	.	.	TGTGCCACCGGACGGATCCGGGATCATGGCTACACCTTC	CATGRIRDHGYTF
TRBJ1-5	TRBV2	.	.	TGTGCCAGCAGTGAAAGACAGGCCAATCAGCCCCAGCATTTT	CASSERQANQPQHF
TRBJ2-6	TRBV6-1	few	.	TGTGCCAGCAGTGAACACCAGGGCTCTGGGGCCAACGTCCTGACTTTC	CASSEHQGSGANVLTF
TRBJ2-3	TRBV5-4	.	TRBD2	TGTGCCAGCAGCTCAATGACTAGCGGGAGTACAGATACGCAGTATTTT	CASSSMTSGSTDTQYF
TRBJ1-1	TRBV10-3	.	.	TGTGCCATCGTGGCGACGGGGAACACTGAAGCTTTCTTT	CAIVATGNTEAFF
TRBJ1-1	TRBV5-1	.	.	TGCGCCAGCAGGGGCGGGCCTTCCCGGGGGAACACTGAAGCTTTCTTT	CASRGGPSRGNTEAFF
TRBJ1-3	TRBV18	few	TRBD1	TGTGCCAGCTCACTCGGACAGGGAGGAAGTGGAAACACCATATATTTT	CASSLGQGGSGNTIYF
TRBJ1-1	TRBV14	.	.	TGTGCCAGCAGCCAACGACAGAACATGAACACTGAAGCTTTCTTT	CASSQRQNMNTEAFF
TRBJ1-5	TRBV13	.	.	TGTGCCAGCAGCTACGGGGGAGGGGGGCCCCAGCATTTT	CASSYGGGGPQHF
TRBJ2-2	TRBV7-8	.	.	TGTGCCAGCAAAAACAGCACCGGGGAGCTGTTTTTT	CASKNSTGELFF
TRBJ2-1	TRBV13	once	TRBD2	TGTGCCAGCAGCTACCCATCCGGGACTAGCGGAGACAATGAGCAGTTCTTC	CASSYPSGTSGDNEQFF
TRBJ1-2	TRBV21-1	.	.	TGTGCCAGCAGCCACAGCGGGGGGGCTAAAGAGGATGGCTACACCTTC	CASSHSGGAKEDGYTF
TRBJ2-5	TRBV11-3	.	TRBD2	TGTGCCAGCAGCTCCTGGACTAGCGGGGGGGCTGGTGAGACCCAGTACTTC	CASSSWTSGGAGETQYF